These T cell receptor beta chains were read from a single sample in a study of T cells after yellow fever vaccination. One entry per CDR3 protein, called by TCRdb with MiXCR from the 5' RACE reads. Found here are some 320,000 distinct CDR3 sequences, around 10% of them singletons; the top ten hold over 3%. This specimen was CD4+ T cells sorted from PBMCs, taken 45 days after the yellow fever booster vaccination. All receptors come from a young man who received the YFV17D yellow fever vaccine. Each CDR3 is given with its conserved first and last residue. The D gene is left open where the match is weak. The size field is filled for only some rows; it gives once, few, many or a size class.

TRBV7-9,TRBJ1-1,-,-,TGTGCCAGCAGCTTGACGGTTGACACTGAAGCTTTCTTT,CASSLTVDTEAFF
TRBV29-1,TRBJ1-2,many,TRBD1,TGCAGCGTTGAAGGGCCAGGGGGAGCCTACACCTTC,CSVEGPGGAYTF
TRBV6-5,TRBJ1-3,few,-,TGTGCCAGCAGTGCCACAGCGACGGGGGAAAACACCATATATTTT,CASSATATGENTIYF
TRBV7-9,TRBJ1-6,-,TRBD1,TGTGCCAGCAGCTTAGGGGACAGGGACTCACCCCTCCACTTT,CASSLGDRDSPLHF
TRBV7-3,TRBJ2-6,few,-,TGTGCCAGCAGCTTAAGCCATCGCTCTGGGGCCAACGTCCTGACTTTC,CASSLSHRSGANVLTF
TRBV24-1,TRBJ2-3,few,TRBD2,TGTGCCACCAGTGAGTTTCGAGCGGGGGTGAACACAGATACGCAGTATTTT,CATSEFRAGVNTDTQYF
TRBV6-5,TRBJ1-5,-,TRBD1,TGTGCCAGCAGTCGAGACAGGGAATCTCATCAGCCCCAGCATTTT,CASSRDRESHQPQHF
TRBV5-1,TRBJ2-1,many,-,TGCGCCAGCAGCTTGGTTGGGACCTTCAGCCATGAGCAGTTCTTC,CASSLVGTFSHEQFF
TRBV9,TRBJ2-1,-,TRBD1,TGTGCCAGCAGCGTACGAGGGGACAGGGGCTCCTACAATGAGCAGTTCTTC,CASSVRGDRGSYNEQFF
TRBV9,TRBJ2-5,many,-,TGTGCCAGCAGCGTTTGGGACAATCAAGAGACCCAGTACTTC,CASSVWDNQETQYF
TRBV12-3/TRBV12-4,TRBJ2-3,few,TRBD2,TGTGCCAGCAGTTCGCCGACGACTAGCGGGGGGAGCACAGATACGCAGTATTTT,CASSSPTTSGGSTDTQYF
TRBV6-5,TRBJ2-3,few,-,TGTGCCAGCAGTTACCCCCCAGGTCTAGGTAGCACAGATACGCAGTATTTT,CASSYPPGLGSTDTQYF
TRBV6-1,TRBJ1-2,few,-,TGTGCCAGCAGTGAGGGCGGTAGGGGGTCAGAAGGCTATGGCTACACCTTC,CASSEGGRGSEGYGYTF
TRBV4-3,TRBJ2-4,few,-,TGCGCCAGCAGCCAAAAACGGGGTTGGGCTCAGGGGGGCATTCAGTACTTC,CASSQKRGWAQGGIQYF
TRBV2,TRBJ2-3,few,-,TGTGCCACAGGCACAGATACGCAGTATTTT,CATGTDTQYF